What follows describes a single T cell receptor (beta chain). The data stem from a study of blood T cell repertoires in COVID-19. In the study overall: Samples representing acute and convalescent COVID-19 were sourced from the United States, Italy and Spain. Sources were T cells, B-cell-depleted T cells, or PBMCs; the material itself was cDNA or gDNA.

Germline V gene data show CDR1 as LGHDT and CDR2 as YNNKEL (reference sequence). The CDR3 has 14 amino acids. V dropped 4 bases and J dropped 3 bases, with 12 bases sitting between them. Assay used: immunoSEQ multiplex PCR; TCRdb lists only in-frame clones, some missing. The sample consists of over 45,000 clones, approximately 88% of them appearing once. Sequenced input: peripheral blood. This sequence was found in an older man with acute or convalescent COVID-19. The rearrangement uses TRBV3-1 (or the pseudogene TRBV3-2) and TRBJ1-1; D possibly corresponds to TRBD1 (6 bases). The CDR3 DNA is TGTGCCAGCAGCCCTAGACAGGACCACACTGAAGCTTTCTTT. It codes for CASSPRQDHTEAFF.